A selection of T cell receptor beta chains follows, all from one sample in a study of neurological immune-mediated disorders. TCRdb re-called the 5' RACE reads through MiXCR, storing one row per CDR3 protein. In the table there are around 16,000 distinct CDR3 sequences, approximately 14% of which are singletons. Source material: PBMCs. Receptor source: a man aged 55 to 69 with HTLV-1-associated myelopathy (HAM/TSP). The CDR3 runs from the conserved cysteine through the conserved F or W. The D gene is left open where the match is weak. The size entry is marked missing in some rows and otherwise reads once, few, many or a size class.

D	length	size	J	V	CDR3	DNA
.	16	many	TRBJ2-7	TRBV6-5	CASSPQAREGSYEQYF	TGTGCCAGCAGCCCACAGGCCAGGGAAGGCTCCTACGAGCAGTACTTC
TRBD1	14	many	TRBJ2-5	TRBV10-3	CAISVPGQEETQYF	TGTGCCATCAGTGTCCCGGGACAGGAAGAGACCCAGTACTTC
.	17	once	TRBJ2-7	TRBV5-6	CASSLGTGKRNSYEQYF	TGTGCCAGCAGCTTGGGAACAGGCAAAAGAAACTCCTACGAGCAGTACTTC
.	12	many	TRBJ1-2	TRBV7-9	CASSSPGYGYTF	TGTGCCAGCAGCTCCCCAGGCTATGGCTACACCTTC
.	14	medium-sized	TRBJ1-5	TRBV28	CASSHDRSNQPQHF	TGTGCCAGCAGCCATGACAGAAGCAATCAGCCCCAGCATTTT
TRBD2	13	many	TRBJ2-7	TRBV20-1	CSAVPAGGYEQYF	TGCAGTGCCGTACCAGCGGGGGGCTACGAGCAGTACTTC
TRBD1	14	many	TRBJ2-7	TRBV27	CASSFGQGRNEQYF	TGTGCCAGCAGTTTCGGACAGGGGCGGAACGAGCAGTACTTC
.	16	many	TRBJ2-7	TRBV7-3	CASSPRRGAISYEQYF	TGTGCCAGCAGCCCCAGACGAGGGGCCATCTCCTACGAGCAGTACTTC
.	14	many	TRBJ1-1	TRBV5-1	CASSLDTQNTEAFF	TGCGCCAGCAGCTTGGACACGCAAAACACTGAAGCTTTCTTT
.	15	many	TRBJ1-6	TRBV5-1	CASSSNPTGNSPLHF	TGCGCCAGCAGCAGCAACCCTACAGGGAATTCACCCCTCCACTTT
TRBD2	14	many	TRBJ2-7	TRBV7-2	CASSLLAGFGEQYF	TGTGCCAGCAGCTTACTAGCGGGGTTTGGCGAGCAGTACTTC
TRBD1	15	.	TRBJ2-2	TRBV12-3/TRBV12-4	CASSFQTGGTGELFF	TGTGCCAGCAGTTTTCAAACAGGGGGGACCGGGGAGCTGTTTTTT
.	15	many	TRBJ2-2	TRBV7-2	CASSKTRGDTGELFF	TGTGCCAGCAGCAAGACCAGGGGGGACACCGGGGAGCTGTTTTTT
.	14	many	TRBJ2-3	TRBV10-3	CAISDGSGTDTQYF	TGTGCCATCAGTGATGGGTCCGGCACAGATACGCAGTATTTT
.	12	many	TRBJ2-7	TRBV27	CASSLQGGEQYF	TGTGCCAGCAGCTTACAGGGTGGGGAGCAGTACTTC
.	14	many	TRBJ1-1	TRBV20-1	CSASPGGVVAEAFF	TGCAGTGCTAGTCCGGGTGGGGTAGTTGCTGAAGCTTTCTTT
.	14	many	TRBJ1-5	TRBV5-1	CASSLDPANQPQHF	TGCGCCAGCAGCTTGGACCCGGCAAATCAGCCCCAGCATTTT
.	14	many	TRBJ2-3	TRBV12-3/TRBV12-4	CASSNRGDTDTQYF	TGTGCCAGCAGTAATAGGGGGGACACAGATACGCAGTATTTT
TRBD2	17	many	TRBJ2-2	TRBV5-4	CASSLGLAGTNTGELFF	TGTGCCAGCAGCTTGGGACTAGCGGGGACGAACACCGGGGAGCTGTTTTTT
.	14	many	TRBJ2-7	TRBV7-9	CASSLDLRRYEQYF	TGTGCCAGCAGCTTGGACTTACGACGGTACGAGCAGTACTTC
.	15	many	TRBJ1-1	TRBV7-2	CASSLFGFWGTEAFF	TGTGCCAGCAGCTTATTCGGTTTCTGGGGCACTGAAGCTTTCTTT
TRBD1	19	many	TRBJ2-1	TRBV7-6	CASSLGSLTGTGGYNEQFF	TGTGCCAGCAGCTTAGGCTCCCTAACGGGGACAGGGGGCTACAATGAGCAGTTCTTC
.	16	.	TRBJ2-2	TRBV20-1	CSARDPDSDLEGELFF	TGCAGTGCTAGAGATCCGGATAGCGACTTGGAAGGAGAGCTGTTTTTT
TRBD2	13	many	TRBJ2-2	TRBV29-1	CSVHRRGAGELFF	TGCAGCGTTCACCGACGGGGGGCCGGGGAGCTGTTTTTT
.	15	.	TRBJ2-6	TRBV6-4	CASSARGSGANVLTF	TGTGCCAGCAGCGCCAGGGGCTCTGGGGCCAACGTCCTGACTTTC
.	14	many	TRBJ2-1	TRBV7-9	CASRGDYSYNEQFF	TGTGCCAGCAGAGGGGATTACTCCTACAATGAGCAGTTCTTC